The rows below give T cell receptor beta chains drawn from one sample of a study of T-cell memory formation after mild COVID-19. TCRdb re-derived calls from the 5' RACE reads in MiXCR, one entry per CDR3 protein. The sample contains around 370,000 distinct CDR3 sequences, around a fifth of which appear only once. Sample: PBMCs or a T cell subset sorted from them (not recorded which). These receptor sequences come from an adult woman who had mild COVID-19 (a few samples of this study predate the infection). Cell type and time point are not known. The CDR3 runs from the conserved cysteine through the conserved F or W. A D gene is named only where the DNA matches it firmly. Size is omitted from some rows. Given values are once, few, many or a class for expanded clones.

J,size,D,V,CDR3,DNA
TRBJ1-2,.,TRBD1,TRBV29-1,CSVSPTGDYGYTF,TGCAGCGTTTCCCCCACAGGGGACTATGGCTACACCTTC
TRBJ1-1,few,.,TRBV7-2,CASSSETTDGTAEAFF,TGTGCCAGCAGCTCCGAAACGACAGACGGAACCGCTGAAGCTTTCTTT
TRBJ2-5,.,.,TRBV14,CASSQDKLLPSQETQYF,TGTGCCAGCAGCCAAGATAAGTTACTACCATCTCAAGAGACCCAGTACTTC
TRBJ2-3,few,.,TRBV12-3/TRBV12-4,CASSGYQDTQYF,TGTGCCAGCAGTGGATACCAGGATACGCAGTATTTT
TRBJ1-6,few,.,TRBV7-6,CASSLSSHSNSPLHF,TGTGCCAGCAGTCTGTCATCACATTCAAATTCACCCCTCCACTTT
TRBJ2-1,.,.,TRBV7-9,CAGGPPDEQFF,TGTGCCGGGGGGCCCCCCGATGAGCAGTTCTTC
TRBJ2-3,.,.,TRBV20-1,CSAREDQGTSADTQYF,TGCAGTGCTAGAGAAGATCAGGGTACGAGCGCAGATACGCAGTATTTT
TRBJ2-5,.,.,TRBV3-1,CASSLPRLGFKETQYF,TGTGCCAGCAGCCTGCCCCGGCTAGGATTCAAAGAGACCCAGTACTTC
TRBJ2-5,few,.,TRBV7-9,CASSFGGSQETQYF,TGTGCCAGCAGCTTTGGGGGTAGCCAAGAGACCCAGTACTTC
TRBJ1-1,.,.,TRBV11-2,CASSFSENTEAFF,TGTGCCAGCAGCTTTTCAGAGAACACTGAAGCTTTCTTT
TRBJ1-5,few,.,TRBV7-8,CASRAAGESPVNQPQHF,TGTGCCTCCAGGGCGGCGGGCGAATCCCCTGTCAATCAGCCCCAGCATTTT
TRBJ1-6,.,TRBD1,TRBV7-9,CASSHPGTGDNSPLHF,TGTGCCAGCAGCCACCCTGGGACAGGGGATAATTCACCCCTCCACTTT
TRBJ1-5,few,.,TRBV9,CASSPLDQPQHF,TGTGCCAGCAGCCCGCTCGATCAGCCCCAGCATTTT
TRBJ1-2,few,TRBD1,TRBV10-3,CAISESGTGSLTF,TGTGCCATCAGTGAGTCCGGGACAGGGTCCCTCACCTTC
TRBJ2-3,.,.,TRBV12-3/TRBV12-4,CASSYVEEDTQYF,TGTGCCAGCAGCTACGTGGAGGAAGATACGCAGTATTTT
TRBJ2-1,.,.,TRBV4-1,CASSQDLQRDNEQFF,TGCGCCAGCAGCCAAGACCTTCAAAGGGACAATGAGCAGTTCTTC
TRBJ1-1,.,.,TRBV6-1,CARTDTGNGTEAFF,TGTGCCAGAACCGATACAGGGAATGGGACTGAAGCTTTCTTT
TRBJ2-7,.,.,TRBV20-1,CSVMGTAYEQYF,TGCAGTGTTATGGGCACCGCCTACGAGCAGTACTTC
TRBJ2-3,many,TRBD2,TRBV20-1,CSARDFERGASTSSDTQYF,TGCAGTGCTAGAGATTTCGAGCGGGGGGCCTCGACATCTTCAGATACGCAGTATTTT
TRBJ1-2,.,.,TRBV25-1,CASSESSRTGYTF,TGTGCCAGCAGTGAATCTTCTCGGACGGGCTACACCTTC
TRBJ1-2,.,TRBD1,TRBV6-5,CASRGQGGTNYGYTF,TGTGCCAGCAGGGGACAGGGCGGGACTAACTATGGCTACACCTTC
TRBJ1-2,few,.,TRBV7-9,CASSLGETRNYGYTF,TGTGCCAGCAGCTTAGGGGAAACACGGAACTATGGCTACACCTTC
TRBJ2-5,.,.,TRBV7-8,CASSPIQVQETQYF,TGTGCCAGCAGCCCAATCCAGGTCCAAGAGACCCAGTACTTC